The source of this T cell receptor beta chain is a study of beta chain features in type 1 diabetes. Study overall: There was similarity between patients and healthy donors in age, gender and cell yields. Summed over all samples, the examined sorted cells came to fewer than 120 million.

Overall study results and limits: Among patients, naive, central memory and Treg TCRB repertoires appeared more similar than among healthy donors. When Type 1 diabetes patients were examined, their TCRB CDR3s proved moderately but significantly shorter in all four CD4+ subsets. Fewer junction insertions and more nucleotide deletions appeared in type 1 diabetes patients.

In its sample, this clone was seen a few times. Its antigen is not identified. CDR1 is SGHNT and CDR2 is YENEEA in the germline V gene. The V end lost 4 bases, the J end lost 5 bases, and 15 bases lay between the germline ends. This CDR3 comprises 14 residues. Expressed TCRB transcripts were sequenced after all isolated RNA was converted to cDNA. Profiling relied on immunoSEQ multiplex PCR, and the TCRdb table lists in-frame clones only, not all of them. The sample records almost 350,000 clones, around 8.5% being singletons. This chain uses TRBV11-3 with TRBJ2-7; D remains ambiguous. The clonotype comes from a young man with type 1 diabetes. Sequencing used central memory CD4+ T cells from blood. CDR3 nucleotide sequence: TGTGCCAGCAGCTCGCCTCCTCTTGACCACGAGCAGTACTTC. Its protein is CASSSPPLDHEQYF.